These 17 T cell receptor beta chains came from one sample sequenced in a study of blood T cell repertoires in COVID-19. Clones were read by immunoSEQ multiplex PCR, and TCRdb kept only the in-frame ones, dropping some. The sample lists 50,000 or so clones, 82% seen once, with 7% to 7.5% in the top ten. Input material: peripheral blood. These receptors originate from a man aged 40-55 years with acute or convalescent COVID-19.

V usage is TRBV2 and J usage is TRBJ2-7; 10 bases fit TRBD1. The CDR3 is made up of 15 amino acids. CDR1 is SNHLY, CDR2 FYNNEI, per germline. The trim removed 6 bases at V and 7 bases at J, leaving 12 bases unmatched. CDR3 residues: CASREAGTGAKEQYF. Here the CDR3 DNA reads TGTGCCAGCAGGGAGGCTGGGACAGGGGCTAAAGAGCAGTACTTC.

This clone was seen only once. The chain links TRBV28 to TRBJ1-2; weak D call: TRBD1 (6 bases). This CDR3 contains 12 residues. Per germline, CDR1 MDHEN and CDR2 SYDVKM. The germline V and J ends were trimmed by 4 bases and 6 bases, with 9 bases remaining between them. CDR3 region: CASSYRTDGYTF. CDR3 DNA sequence: TGTGCCAGCAGTTATAGGACAGATGGCTACACCTTC.

This clone appeared a few times. The chain has TRBV7-3 and TRBJ2-7; TRBD2 might be the D (5 bases). V dropped 2 bases and J dropped 7 bases, with 9 bases sitting between them. Germline V gives CDR1 SGHTA, CDR2 FQGTGA. This CDR3 region has 12 residues. The CDR3 spells CASSLLREEQYF. The CDR3 DNA reads TGTGCCAGCAGCTTATTGAGGGAAGAGCAGTACTTC.

This chain connects TRBV6-5 to TRBJ1-4; 7 nucleotides agree with TRBD1. V was clipped by 7 bases and J by 10 bases; unmatched bases: 12. CDR1 MNHEY and CDR2 SVGAGI come from the germline V gene. The CDR3 is made up of 14 amino acids. The CDR3 sequence: CASTAGGDRVKLFF. CDR3 bases: TGTGCCAGCACCGCAGGGGGTGATCGCGTAAAACTGTTTTTT.

This chain uses TRBV5-1 with TRBJ1-1; 7 bases align to TRBD1. With 3 bases clipped from V and 2 bases from J, the junction kept 7 bases outside the gene matches. The germline V gene has CDR1 SGHRS and CDR2 YFSETQ. The CDR3 runs 15 residues. CDR3: CASSYNRGGNTEAFF. The CDR3 DNA follows: TGCGCCAGCAGCTATAACAGGGGAGGAAACACTGAAGCTTTCTTT.

V gene TRBV5-4 combines with J gene TRBJ1-2; the match to TRBD1 covers 7 bases. V was clipped by 3 bases and J by 5 bases; unmatched bases: 7. The CDR3 is 14 residues long. The germline CDR1 and CDR2 sequences are SGHNT and YYREEE (reference sequence). The DNA of the CDR3 is TGTGCCAGCAGCTACTTTGACAGGGAGTATGGCTACACCTTC. Translation: CASSYFDREYGYTF. The full variable domain, rest sourced from reference TRBV5-4 and TRBJ1-2, is ETGVTQSPTHLIKTRGQQVTLRCSSQSGHNTVSWYQQALGQGPQFIFQYYREEENGRGNFPPRFSGLQFPNYSSELNVNALELDDSALYLCASSYFDREYGYTFGSGTRLTVV.

This chain joins TRBV3-1 (or the pseudogene TRBV3-2) and TRBJ2-5, with D possibly TRBD2 on 6 matching bases. Trimming removed 2 bases at V and 2 bases at J, with 9 bases between. The germline gives CDR1 LGHDT, CDR2 YNNKEL (reference sequence). The CDR3 loop spans 14 amino acids. The chain's CDR3 is CASSQRGGQETQYF. In nucleotides, the CDR3 is TGTGCCAGCAGCCAAAGGGGAGGTCAAGAGACCCAGTACTTC.

The chain combines TRBV19 with TRBJ2-6, with D perhaps matching TRBD2 (5 bases). The CDR3 is made up of 20 amino acids. The V end was cut by 6 bases, the J end by 0 bases, with 24 bases between. Germline V lookup: CDR1 LNHDA, CDR2 SQIVND (reference sequence). The CDR3 DNA reads TGTGCCAGTAGGAAATACGGACTCCAAAGGCCAGGCTCTGGGGCCAACGTCCTGACTTTC. Amino acids: CASRKYGLQRPGSGANVLTF.

The V call is TRBV5-1, the J call TRBJ2-7, with D perhaps TRBD1 (5 bases). V was pared by 6 bases and J by 3 bases, with 19 bases between. CDR3 size: 15 residues. From germline, CDR1 is SGHRS and CDR2 YFSETQ. The CDR3 loop is CASTYIPGSIYEQYF. CDR3 sequence (DNA): TGCGCCAGCACATATATCCCAGGGTCTATCTACGAGCAGTACTTC.

The CDR3 spells CASSEVINEKLFF. The DNA for the CDR3 is TGTGCCAGCTCCGAGGTGATTAATGAAAAACTGTTTTTT. The V gene is TRBV18, the J gene TRBJ1-4; no clear D gene. Trimming cost V 6 bases and J 4 bases, with 9 bases left between them. CDR3 length: 13 residues. Germline V gives CDR1 KGHSH, CDR2 LQKENI.

V usage is TRBV12-5 and J usage is TRBJ1-6; D is perhaps TRBD1 (6 bases). The CDR3 runs to 14 residues. The V gene's germline CDR1 is LGHNT and CDR2 FRNRAP. V lost 8 bases and J lost 8, with 16 bases in between. Written as DNA, the CDR3 is TGTGCTAGTTCTCAGGGGCAGGGTGATTCACCCCTCCACTTT. Translating gives CASSQGQGDSPLHF.

This clone showed up just once. This sequence joins TRBV5-1 and TRBJ2-2; D may be TRBD1 (6 bases). The CDR3 is made up of 16 amino acids. Germline V lookup: CDR1 SGHRS, CDR2 YFSETQ. The germline V and J ends were trimmed by 0 bases and 5 bases, with 14 bases remaining between them. The CDR3 region has the DNA TGCGCCAGCAGCTTGGCCGGCAGGGGTAATACCGGGGAGCTGTTTTTT. Protein sequence: CASSLAGRGNTGELFF.

This clone was observed a single time. The chain uses TRBV27 and TRBJ2-5; a possible D gene is TRBD2 (6 bases). V lost 6 bases and J lost 2, with 16 bases in between. The CDR3 consists of 15 residues. Germline CDR1 is MNHEY and CDR2 is SMNVEV (reference sequence). CDR3 nucleotide sequence: TGTGCCAGCAGGGAAAGCGGGTTAAGACAAGAGACCCAGTACTTC. This sequence encodes CASRESGLRQETQYF.

The rearrangement links TRBV7-9 to TRBJ1-4; tentatively, D is TRBD1 (6 bases). The germline gives CDR1 SEHNR, CDR2 FQNEAQ (reference sequence). The CDR3 runs 16 residues. Trimming cost V 3 bases and J 4 bases, with 15 bases left between them. CDR3 bases: TGTGCCAGCAGCTTCTTTAACCAGGGGTATAATGAAAAACTGTTTTTT. It yields the protein CASSFFNQGYNEKLFF.

V usage is TRBV30 and J usage is TRBJ1-2; 7 positions agree with TRBD1. The CDR3 runs 13 residues. V was pared by 5 bases and J by 11 bases, with 14 bases of the junction left unmatched. The germline V gene encodes CDR1 GTSNPN and CDR2 SVGIG (reference sequence). The CDR3 sequence is CAWQSGGRGRYTF. The CDR3 DNA sequence: TGTGCCTGGCAATCCGGGGGCAGGGGGAGGTACACCTTC.

V is TRBV9 and J is TRBJ2-1; perhaps TRBD1 as D (5 bases). Germline values: CDR1 SGDLS, CDR2 YYNGEE. V lost 1 base to trimming and J lost 10 bases, with 9 bases between them. The CDR3 spans 12 residues. The chain's CDR3 is CASSVQGNEQFF. The CDR3 nucleotides are TGTGCCAGCAGCGTACAGGGAAACGAGCAGTTCTTC.

The V and J genes are TRBV28 and TRBJ1-1, with TRBD1 matching 7 bases. The V and J ends lost 6 bases and 2 bases, in that order; junction bases with no gene match: 6. This CDR3 region has 14 residues. Germline V gene data show CDR1 as MDHEN and CDR2 as SYDVKM. The CDR3 nucleotides are TGTGCCAGCAGCCCCGGACAGGACAACACTGAAGCTTTCTTT. Encoded protein: CASSPGQDNTEAFF. The whole variable domain, filled in from reference TRBV28 and TRBJ1-1, reads DVKVTQSSRYLVKRTGEKVFLECVQDMDHENMFWYRQDPGLGLRLIYFSYDVKMKEKGDIPEGYSVSREKKERFSLILESASTNQTSMYLCASSPGQDNTEAFFGQGTRLTVV.